This T cell receptor (beta chain) is from a study of human T cells and chemical hapten exposure. The time point denotes: pre-sensitization, week 0. This sample's treatment: therapeutic diphenylcyclopropenone sensitization with weekly scalp DPC. This clonotype was seen ten or more times. TCRdb itself ran the RACE reads through MiXCR, one entry per CDR3 protein. The profile shows approximately 320,000 distinct CDR3 sequences, around 5% of them singletons. Germline assignment: CDR1 DFQATT and CDR2 SNEGSKA (reference sequence). This CDR3 comprises 15 residues. Trimming stripped 3 bases from V and 2 bases from J, with 17 bases between.

The chain uses TRBV20-1 and TRBJ2-7; D possibly corresponds to TRBD1 (5 bases). Sequencing used whole blood, obtained in connection with sensitization to the hapten diphenylcyclopropenone (DPC). The sequence derives from a woman in her late teens or twenties with alopecia areata. Some clones in this sample may be carry-over from other donors' samples. In DNA, the CDR3 is TGCAGTGCTAGTCCCCTCGTTGACAGAGCCTACGAGCAGTACTTC. Residues: CSASPLVDRAYEQYF.